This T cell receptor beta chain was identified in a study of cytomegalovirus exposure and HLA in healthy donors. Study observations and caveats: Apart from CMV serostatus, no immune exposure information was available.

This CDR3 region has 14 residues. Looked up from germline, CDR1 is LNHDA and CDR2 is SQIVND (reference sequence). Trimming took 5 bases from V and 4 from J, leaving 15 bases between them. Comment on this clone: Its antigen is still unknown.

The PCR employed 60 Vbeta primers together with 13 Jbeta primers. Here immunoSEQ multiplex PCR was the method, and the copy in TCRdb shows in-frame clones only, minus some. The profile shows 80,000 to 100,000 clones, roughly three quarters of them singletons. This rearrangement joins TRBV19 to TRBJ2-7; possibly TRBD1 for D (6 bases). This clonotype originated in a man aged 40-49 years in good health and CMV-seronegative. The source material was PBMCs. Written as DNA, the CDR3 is TGTGCCAGTAGTCCGAAGACAGGTTTGTACGAGCAGTACTTC. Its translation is CASSPKTGLYEQYF.